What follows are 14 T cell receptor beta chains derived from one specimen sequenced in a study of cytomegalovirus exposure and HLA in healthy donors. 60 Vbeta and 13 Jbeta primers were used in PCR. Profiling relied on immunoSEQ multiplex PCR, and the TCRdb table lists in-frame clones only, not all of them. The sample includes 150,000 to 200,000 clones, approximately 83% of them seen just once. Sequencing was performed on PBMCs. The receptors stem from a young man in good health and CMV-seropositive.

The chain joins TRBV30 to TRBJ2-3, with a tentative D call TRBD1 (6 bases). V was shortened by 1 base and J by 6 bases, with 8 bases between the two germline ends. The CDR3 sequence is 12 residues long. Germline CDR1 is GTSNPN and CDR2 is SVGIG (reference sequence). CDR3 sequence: CAWSETGDTQYF. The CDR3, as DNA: TGTGCCTGGAGTGAAACAGGGGATACGCAGTATTTT. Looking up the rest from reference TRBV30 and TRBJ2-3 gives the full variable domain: SQTIHQWPATLVQPVGSPLSLECTVEGTSNPNLYWYRQAAGRGLQLLFYSVGIGQISSEVPQNLSASRPQDRQFILSSKKLLLSDSGFYLCAWSETGDTQYFGPGTRLTVL.

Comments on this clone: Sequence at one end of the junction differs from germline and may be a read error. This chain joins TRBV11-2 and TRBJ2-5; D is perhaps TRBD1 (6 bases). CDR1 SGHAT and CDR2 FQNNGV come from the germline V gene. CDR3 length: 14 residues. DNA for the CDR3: TGTGCCAGCAGCCTAGATCCCAGGGGCCAGACCCAGTACTTC. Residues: CASSLDPRGQTQYF.

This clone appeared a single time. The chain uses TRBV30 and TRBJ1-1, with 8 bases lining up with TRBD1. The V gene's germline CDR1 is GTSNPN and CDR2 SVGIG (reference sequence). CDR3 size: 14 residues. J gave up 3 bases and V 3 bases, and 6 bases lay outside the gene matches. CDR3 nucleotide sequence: TGTGCCTGGAGGAAACAGGGGGGGTACACTGAAGCTTTCTTT. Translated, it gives CAWRKQGGYTEAFF.

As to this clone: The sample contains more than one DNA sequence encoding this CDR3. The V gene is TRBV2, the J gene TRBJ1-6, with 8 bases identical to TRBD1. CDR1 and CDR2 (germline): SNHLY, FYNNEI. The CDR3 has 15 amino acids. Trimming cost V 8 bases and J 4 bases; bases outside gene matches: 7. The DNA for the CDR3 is TGTGCCAGCGGCTTGGGACAGGCATATAATTCACCCCTCCACTTT. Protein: CASGLGQAYNSPLHF.

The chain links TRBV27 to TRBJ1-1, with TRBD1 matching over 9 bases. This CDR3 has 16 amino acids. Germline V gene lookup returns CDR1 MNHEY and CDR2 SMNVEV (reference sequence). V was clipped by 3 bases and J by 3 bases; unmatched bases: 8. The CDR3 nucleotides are TGTGCCAGCAGTTTTTCTTTTCGGGACAGGGACACTGAAGCTTTCTTT. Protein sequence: CASSFSFRDRDTEAFF.

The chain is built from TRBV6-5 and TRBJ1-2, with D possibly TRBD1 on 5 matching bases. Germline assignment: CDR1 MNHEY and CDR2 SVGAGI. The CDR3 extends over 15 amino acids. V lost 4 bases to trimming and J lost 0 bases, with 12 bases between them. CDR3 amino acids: CASSSRRVTNYGYTF. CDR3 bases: TGTGCCAGCAGTTCGCGCAGGGTAACTAACTATGGCTACACCTTC.

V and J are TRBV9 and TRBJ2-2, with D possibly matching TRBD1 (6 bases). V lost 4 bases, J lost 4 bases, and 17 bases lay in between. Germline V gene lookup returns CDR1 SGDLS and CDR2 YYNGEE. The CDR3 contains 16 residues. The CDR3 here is CASSPTGAGVTGELFF. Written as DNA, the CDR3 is TGTGCCAGCAGCCCTACTGGGGCAGGGGTCACCGGGGAGCTGTTTTTT.

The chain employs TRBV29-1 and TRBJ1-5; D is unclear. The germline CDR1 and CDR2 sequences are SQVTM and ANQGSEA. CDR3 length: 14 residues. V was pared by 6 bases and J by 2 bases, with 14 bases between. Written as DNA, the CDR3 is TGCAGCGTCCGAGTTGAGGGTGGCAATCAGCCCCAGCATTTT. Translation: CSVRVEGGNQPQHF.

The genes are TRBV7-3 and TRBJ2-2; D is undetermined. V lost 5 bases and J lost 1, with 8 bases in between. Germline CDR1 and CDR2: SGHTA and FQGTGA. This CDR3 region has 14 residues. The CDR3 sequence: CASSPRQNTGELFF. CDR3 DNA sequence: TGTGCCAGCAGCCCTCGACAGAACACCGGGGAGCTGTTTTTT.

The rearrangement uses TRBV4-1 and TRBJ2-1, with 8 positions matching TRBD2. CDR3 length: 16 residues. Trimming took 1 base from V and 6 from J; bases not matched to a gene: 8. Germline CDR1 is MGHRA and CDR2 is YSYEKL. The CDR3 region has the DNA TGCGCCAGCAGCCAAGTACCAGCGGGGGTTGGCAATGAGCAGTTCTTC. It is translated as CASSQVPAGVGNEQFF.

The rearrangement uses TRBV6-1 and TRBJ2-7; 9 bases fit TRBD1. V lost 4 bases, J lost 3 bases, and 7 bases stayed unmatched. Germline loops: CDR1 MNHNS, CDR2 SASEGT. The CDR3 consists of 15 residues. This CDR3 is CASSGDRDHLYEQYF. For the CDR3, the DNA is TGTGCCAGCAGTGGGGACAGGGATCACCTCTACGAGCAGTACTTC.

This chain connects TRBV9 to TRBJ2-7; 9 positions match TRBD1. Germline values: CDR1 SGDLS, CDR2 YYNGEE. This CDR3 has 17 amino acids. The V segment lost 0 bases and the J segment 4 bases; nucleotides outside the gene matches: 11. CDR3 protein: CASSVAAGTGTLYEQYF. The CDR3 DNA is TGTGCCAGCAGCGTAGCGGCCGGGACAGGGACGTTGTACGAGCAGTACTTC. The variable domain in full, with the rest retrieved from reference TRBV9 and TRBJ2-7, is DSGVTQTPKHLITATGQRVTLRCSPRSGDLSVYWYQQSLDQGLQFLIQYYNGEERAKGNILERFSAQQFPDLHSELNLSSLELGDSALYFCASSVAAGTGTLYEQYFGPGTRLTVT.

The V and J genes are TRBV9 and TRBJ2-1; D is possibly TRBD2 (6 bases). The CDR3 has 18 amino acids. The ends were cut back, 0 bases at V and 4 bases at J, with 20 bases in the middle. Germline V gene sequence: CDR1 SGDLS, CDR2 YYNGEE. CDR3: CASSVGIGTPPLYNEQFF. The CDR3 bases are TGTGCCAGCAGCGTAGGAATAGGGACTCCCCCCCTATACAATGAGCAGTTCTTC.

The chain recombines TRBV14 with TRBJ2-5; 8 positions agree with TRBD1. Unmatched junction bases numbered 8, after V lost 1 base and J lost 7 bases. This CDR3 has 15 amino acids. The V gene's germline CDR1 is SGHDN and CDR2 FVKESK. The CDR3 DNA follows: TGTGCCAGCAGCCAAGCTGGACAGGGTTGGGGGACCCAGTACTTC. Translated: CASSQAGQGWGTQYF.